This TCR beta chain was obtained from a study of cytotoxic CD8 clonotypes in ibrutinib-treated CLL. Across the study: After a median of 68 months, approximately 15 patients stayed remitted and roughly 12 progressed; responses had been partial in about 24 and complete in 2.

As concerns this clone: Its target is unknown.

The intended depth for sequencing was 1 in 200,000 to 1 in 1 million T cells. Sequencing was performed with immunoSEQ multiplex PCR; in TCRdb, only in-frame clones are kept and a portion is missing. The data show some 200,000 clones, more than 75% seen once. V shed 6 bases, J shed 3 bases, and the junction held 2 bases outside the gene matches. Germline CDR1 reads MNHEY; CDR2 reads SVGAGI. The CDR3 is 13 residues long. General observations from the study: Sustained-remission patients were sampled at one set of times and progressing patients at different ones.

The sequence derives from a human donor with chronic lymphocytic leukemia. The sample here was PBMCs, taken after 12 months of ibrutinib treatment. This chain joins TRBV6-5 and TRBJ2-3; 8 bases are shared with TRBD1. CDR3 nucleotides: TGTGCCAGCAGCCGGACAGGGACAGATACGCAGTATTTT. The encoded protein is CASSRTGTDTQYF.